This entry lists 17 T cell receptor beta chains sequenced from one sample in a study of radiotherapy plus CTLA-4 blockade in lung cancer. Clones were read by immunoSEQ multiplex PCR, and TCRdb kept only the in-frame ones, dropping some. The sample lists 78,000 or so clones, more than 85% seen once, with roughly 0.95% in the top ten. The sequenced sample was peripheral blood, obtained from a patient treated with radiotherapy plus ipilimumab. Receptors originate from a human donor with non-small cell lung cancer who had stable disease on radiotherapy plus ipilimumab.

The chain has TRBV6-4 and TRBJ2-3; 9 bases align to TRBD2. CDR3 length equals 15 residues. V was clipped by 5 bases and J by 1 base; unmatched bases: 4. Looked up from germline, CDR1 is MRHNA and CDR2 is SNTAGT. CDR3 bases: TGTGCCAGCAGTTTGTCTAGCGGGGGCACAGATACGCAGTATTTT. Its translation: CASSLSSGGTDTQYF.

This chain uses TRBV29-1 with TRBJ1-1, with D perhaps TRBD1 (6 bases). Germline CDR1 is SQVTM and CDR2 is ANQGSEA. CDR3 size: 13 residues. Trimming pared 7 bases from V and 0 bases from J, leaving 12 bases between. The CDR3 DNA is TGCAGCGCAGAACAGGGACTGAACACTGAAGCTTTCTTT. Amino acid sequence: CSAEQGLNTEAFF.

The V gene is TRBV23-1, the J gene TRBJ2-1; 10 nucleotides match TRBD2. TRBV23-1 carries the ORF label, with uncertain function. V shed 4 bases and J 8 bases; nucleotides not matched to a gene: 23. The CDR3 extends over 20 amino acids. The CDR3 spells CASSPNQPVLAGGTRHEQFF. The CDR3 region has the DNA TGCGCCAGCAGTCCCAACCAACCCGTTTTAGCGGGAGGCACCCGTCATGAGCAGTTCTTC.

The rearrangement links TRBV5-5 to TRBJ1-5; D is unclear. The germline V gene has CDR1 SGHKS and CDR2 YYEKEE (reference sequence). The CDR3 consists of 13 residues. Between the trimmed V and J ends, which lost 0 bases and 8 bases, there was a span of 9 bases. CDR3 nucleotides: TGTGCCAGCAGCTTGGGAGGTTCGGAGCCCCAGCATTTT. It encodes CASSLGGSEPQHF.

The chain has TRBV6-5 and TRBJ2-6; D not certain. The V gene's germline CDR1 is MNHEY and CDR2 SVGAGI. This CDR3 is built from 15 residues. V was pared by 4 bases and J by 2 bases, with 9 bases between. CDR3 sequence (DNA): TGTGCCAGCAGTTGGGCTACACCTGGGGCCAACGTCCTGACTTTC. Protein: CASSWATPGANVLTF.

V gene TRBV29-1 combines with J gene TRBJ1-5; 8 nucleotides agree with TRBD1. Germline CDR1 SQVTM, CDR2 ANQGSEA. Trimming cost V 4 bases and J 3 bases; bases outside gene matches: 5. There are 14 residues in the CDR3. The CDR3 DNA is TGCAGCGTTGCTGAGACAGGGGTCAATCAGCCCCAGCATTTT. Translated: CSVAETGVNQPQHF.

The V call is TRBV15, the J call TRBJ1-6; the D is unclear. The CDR3 consists of 12 residues. V was shortened by 8 bases and J by 5 bases, with 7 bases between the two germline ends. Germline CDR1 LNHNV, CDR2 YYDKDF (reference sequence). This CDR3 reads CATGSNNSPLHF. CDR3 DNA sequence: TGTGCCACCGGAAGTAATAATTCACCCCTCCACTTT.

The chain couples TRBV29-1 to TRBJ2-5; a possible D gene is TRBD2 (7 bases). Trimming cost V 3 bases and J 5 bases, with 13 bases left between them. The CDR3 extends over 13 amino acids. Germline-derived CDR1 and CDR2 are SQVTM and ANQGSEA. This CDR3 reads CSVDWRGGETQYF. The CDR3 DNA follows: TGCAGCGTTGATTGGAGGGGGGGTGAGACCCAGTACTTC.

This clone has a handful of counts. This chain links TRBV19 with TRBJ2-1, with D maybe TRBD2 (6 bases). CDR3 length equals 12 residues. Trimming removed 10 bases at V and 1 base at J, with 8 bases between. Germline CDR1 LNHDA, CDR2 SQIVND (reference sequence). DNA of the CDR3: TGTGCCACCCGGGGGTCCTACAATGAGCAGTTCTTC. It codes for CATRGSYNEQFF.

The rearrangement links TRBV6-4 to TRBJ2-1, with 7 positions matching TRBD2. This CDR3 has 15 residues. Germline CDR1 reads MRHNA; CDR2 reads SNTAGT. V shed 3 bases and J 4 bases; nucleotides not matched to a gene: 6. CDR3 in amino acids: CASSENLAAYNEQFF. DNA of the CDR3: TGTGCCAGCAGTGAGAACCTAGCGGCATACAATGAGCAGTTCTTC.

This CDR3 reads CSVQGRGSSYEQYF. DNA for the CDR3: TGCAGCGTCCAGGGTCGAGGAAGCTCCTACGAGCAGTACTTC. This chain connects TRBV29-1 to TRBJ2-7, with D tentatively TRBD1 (5 bases). The germline V gene has CDR1 SQVTM and CDR2 ANQGSEA. Trimming took 6 bases from V and 0 from J, leaving 15 bases between them. This CDR3 has 14 amino acids.

This clone has a handful of counts. The rearrangement links TRBV4-2 to TRBJ2-1; possibly TRBD2 for D (6 bases). Trimming removed 4 bases from V and 7 bases from J, with 11 bases in between. Looked up from germline, CDR1 is LGHNA and CDR2 is YNFKEQ. The CDR3 loop spans 13 amino acids. DNA of the CDR3: TGTGCCAGCAGCCTGCGGGGAGGTAATGAGCAGTTCTTC. Protein: CASSLRGGNEQFF.

V gene TRBV19 combines with J gene TRBJ1-4, with D possibly being TRBD1 (5 bases). The CDR3 has 14 amino acids. CDR1 is LNHDA, CDR2 SQIVND, per germline (reference sequence). Between the trimmed V and J ends, which lost 7 bases and 7 bases, there was a span of 16 bases. The CDR3 nucleotides read TGTGCCAGTAACAGTAGGGGACCCCTTGAAAAACTGTTTTTT. Its protein product is CASNSRGPLEKLFF.

V is TRBV13 and J is TRBJ2-2; D might be TRBD1 (5 bases). Germline CDR1 is PRHDT and CDR2 is FYEKMQ (reference sequence). V lost 5 bases, J lost 7 bases, and 8 bases lay in between. The CDR3 spans 12 residues. The CDR3 protein is CASSLRVGELFF. DNA for the CDR3: TGTGCCAGCAGCCTCAGGGTCGGGGAGCTGTTTTTT.

The chain employs TRBV9 and TRBJ2-1, with 10 bases lining up with TRBD2. The CDR3 totals 16 residues. Trimming at V came to 6 bases and at J to 8 bases, leaving 14 bases not matched to a gene. Germline V gene lookup returns CDR1 SGDLS and CDR2 YYNGEE. The CDR3 reads CASTPESGRAADEQFF. The CDR3 DNA follows: TGTGCCAGCACCCCAGAGAGCGGGAGGGCCGCAGATGAGCAGTTCTTC.

The chain links TRBV28 to TRBJ2-7; D is undetermined. Germline-derived CDR1 and CDR2 are MDHEN and SYDVKM. The CDR3 extends over 12 amino acids. V gave up 2 bases and J gave up 2 bases, with 4 bases separating them. The CDR3 region has the DNA TGTGCCAGCAGTTTAGCGCCCTACGAGCAGTACTTC. As protein: CASSLAPYEQYF.

The chain couples TRBV18 to TRBJ1-2; weak D call: TRBD1 (5 bases). Germline values: CDR1 KGHSH, CDR2 LQKENI. CDR3 length: 14 residues. Trimming removed 6 bases at V and 3 bases at J, with 14 bases between. In DNA form, the CDR3 reads TGTGCCAGCTCGGCAACAGGCGACCACTATGGCTACACCTTC. Translated, it gives CASSATGDHYGYTF.